This T cell receptor (beta chain) was identified in a study of T cell responses to AZD1222 COVID-19 vaccine. Regarding the study as a whole: Recipients of two AZD1222 doses showed rising Spike-specific TCR breadth and depth. Females made up more of the donors, who were largely white British, and clonal diversity may have come out too low. At baseline, just 6 or 7 AZD1222 recipients tested seropositive. Spike-spanning, vaccine-associated CD4 TCRs were dominant at 160-218 and 743-854.

The V and J ends lost 4 bases and 2 bases respectively, with 15 bases between them. The germline CDR1 and CDR2 sequences are SEHNR and FQNEAQ (reference sequence). This CDR3 has 16 residues. TCRdb keeps only in-frame clones here, not all; method: immunoSEQ multiplex PCR. The data contain around 160,000 clones, under 95% of them singletons. As to this clone: Antigen: not known.

The starting material was peripheral blood, obtained 28 days after the second AZD1222 dose. This clonotype was obtained from an adult who received the AZD1222 COVID-19 vaccine. The chain carries TRBV7-9 and TRBJ2-1; possibly TRBD2 for D (6 bases). CDR3 loop: CASSSVGGITYNEQFF. In nucleotides, the CDR3 is TGTGCCAGCAGCTCAGTGGGAGGCATCACCTACAATGAGCAGTTCTTC.